These 9 T cell receptor beta chains share one sample of origin, sequenced in a study of Ad26.COV2.S vaccination and SARS-CoV-2 variants. As for treatment: about 20 received Ad26.COV2.S at low or high dose, single or two shots; about 5 received placebo; per-sample allocation not given. Sampling was done on day 63 after the first vaccine or placebo injection. Using immunoSEQ multiplex PCR, the repertoire was profiled, and TCRdb retains in-frame clones only, with some absent. The table shows 250,000 to 300,000 clones, with more than 70% occurring only once. Here the sequenced sample was peripheral blood, taken in a trial of Ad26.COV2.S vaccine versus placebo. Source of these receptors: a person between 18 and 65 years old who received the Ad26.COV2.S COVID-19 vaccine or a placebo.

This chain uses TRBV9 with TRBJ2-5, with a tentative D call TRBD2 (5 bases). V lost 7 bases and J 7 bases, leaving 20 bases between the germline ends. Germline assignment: CDR1 SGDLS and CDR2 YYNGEE. This CDR3 region has 14 residues. In DNA form, the CDR3 reads TGTGCCAGCTCCCCACCAAGCGGTTCCGGGACCCAGTACTTC. Translating gives CASSPPSGSGTQYF.

This sequence joins TRBV28 and TRBJ2-2, with 10 positions matching TRBD2. The germline CDR1 and CDR2 sequences are MDHEN and SYDVKM. This CDR3 region has 14 residues. The V segment lost 10 bases and the J segment 5 bases; nucleotides outside the gene matches: 7. CDR3 in DNA: TGTGCCACCAAGGGACTAGCGTATACCGGGGAGCTGTTTTTT. Translated, it gives CATKGLAYTGELFF.

The V gene is TRBV15, the J gene TRBJ1-4; TRBD1 matches 8 bases. This CDR3 contains 17 residues. Unmatched junction bases numbered 12, after V lost 4 bases and J lost 5 bases. Germline CDR1 reads LNHNV; CDR2 reads YYDKDF (reference sequence). CDR3 loop: CATSKAPVTGENEKLFF. The CDR3 nucleotides are TGTGCCACCAGCAAGGCCCCAGTGACAGGGGAAAATGAAAAACTGTTTTTT.

This chain uses TRBV5-4 with TRBJ2-5, with 8 bases fitting TRBD1. Germline CDR1 SGHNT, CDR2 YYREEE (reference sequence). With 4 bases clipped from V and 2 bases from J, the junction kept 4 bases outside the gene matches. This CDR3 contains 14 residues. The CDR3 loop is CASSTGQDQETQYF. The CDR3 DNA is TGTGCCAGCAGCACGGGACAGGATCAAGAGACCCAGTACTTC.

The V call is TRBV4-1, the J call TRBJ1-2; no definite D call. CDR3 length: 15 residues. Germline values: CDR1 MGHRA, CDR2 YSYEKL. Trimming cost V 0 bases and J 4 bases, with 12 bases left between them. The CDR3 sequence is CASSQEGGSTYGYTF. The DNA for the CDR3 is TGCGCCAGCAGCCAAGAGGGTGGCAGCACCTATGGCTACACCTTC.

The chain combines TRBV12-3 or TRBV12-4 with TRBJ2-1, with 9 bases that match TRBD2. V trimming: 7 bases; J trimming: 15 bases; junction bases outside the gene matches: 10. The CDR3 is 12 residues long. CDR3 region: CASTVSGRRRFF. CDR3 DNA: TGTGCCAGCACCGTTAGCGGGAGACGACGGTTCTTC.

The rearrangement uses TRBV11-1 and TRBJ2-5; a possible D gene is TRBD2 (6 bases). In germline, CDR1 is SGHAT, CDR2 FQDESV (reference sequence). V was trimmed by 0 bases and J by 7 bases, leaving 12 bases between them. CDR3 length: 14 amino acids. CDR3 residues: CASSLASSAGTQYF. The DNA for the CDR3 is TGTGCCAGCAGCTTAGCGTCTAGCGCAGGGACCCAGTACTTC.

The chain is built from TRBV9 and TRBJ2-1; TRBD2 aligns across 7 bases. Unmatched junction bases numbered 4, after V lost 4 bases and J lost 3 bases. The CDR3 consists of 14 residues. Germline lookup yields CDR1 SGDLS and CDR2 YYNGEE. In DNA form, the CDR3 reads TGTGCCAGCAGCCCAAGGACTAGCTACAATGAGCAGTTCTTC. Its protein product is CASSPRTSYNEQFF.

This chain links TRBV7-2 with TRBJ2-7; D uncertain. Germline V lookup: CDR1 SGHTA, CDR2 FQGNSA. With 3 bases removed from V and 2 bases from J, the gap between germline ends came to 5 bases. This CDR3 comprises 12 residues. The CDR3: CASSFNTYEQYF. CDR3 sequence (DNA): TGTGCCAGCAGCTTCAACACCTACGAGCAGTACTTC. The variable domain in full, completed from reference TRBV7-2 and TRBJ2-7, reads GAGVSQSPSNKVTEKGKDVELRCDPISGHTALYWYRQSLGQGLEFLIYFQGNSAPDKSGLPSDRFSAERTGGSVSTLTIQRTQQEDSAVYLCASSFNTYEQYFGPGTRLTVT.